The sample holds a few counts of the clone carrying this T cell receptor beta chain. Its antigen is undetermined. Sequenced with the Oncomine TCR Beta short-read assay was DNA taken from cultured CD4+ T cells. TCRdb re-called the PCR reads with MiXCR, one entry per CDR3 protein. The table has about 15,000 distinct CDR3 sequences, about 80% seen once. This record belongs to a study of vaccination and CD4 T cells after COVID-19. Study overall: The peptides that stimulated the cells were overlapping spike peptides from SARS-CoV-2, HCoV-NL63, HCoV-OC43 and HCoV-229E. Control cultures received a CEFX pool, an HIV-1 Nef pool, or no peptide. The study, taken as a whole, reports: Nearly all convalescent vaccine-specific clones, 304 of 307, recognized only SARS-CoV-2 spike.

Documented treatment: 10-day PBMC culture with coronavirus spike peptide pools or control peptides (ViraFEST assay). The length of the CDR3 is 12 residues. Between the trimmed V and J ends, which lost 12 bases and 5 bases, there was a span of 13 bases. Per germline, CDR1 KGHDR and CDR2 SFDVKD. V and J are TRBV24-1 and TRBJ2-1; D not resolved. This TCR was sampled from a human donor who had recovered from COVID-19. Input material: CD4+ T cells from blood, cultured in vitro. Written as DNA, the CDR3 is TGTGCCCCTTCCCCCGTCGACAATGAGCAGTTCTTC. This encodes CAPSPVDNEQFF.